Sequencing of this TCR beta chain was carried out in a study of blood T cell repertoires in COVID-19. Assay: immunoSEQ multiplex PCR; the TCRdb copy retains only in-frame clones and omits some. The repertoire holds some 360,000 clones, 88% seen once, with over 1% in the top ten. The CDR3 consists of 13 residues. V gave up 4 bases and J gave up 4 bases, with 8 bases separating them. Germline CDR1 and CDR2: LNHDA and SQIVND (reference sequence). The sequencing input was PBMCs or T cells enriched from blood (not recorded which). This receptor was taken from a woman aged 25 to 45 who had been exposed to COVID-19. The chain has TRBV19 and TRBJ1-5, with no clear D. CDR3 sequence reads: CASSKDTNQPQHF. CDR3 nucleotide sequence: TGTGCCAGTAGTAAAGACACTAATCAGCCCCAGCATTTT.